This T cell receptor beta chain was profiled in a study of blood T cell repertoires in COVID-19 (dated by TCRdb to 2020 to 2021). Background on the whole study: Collaborator samples came from the United States, Italy and Spain and covered acute and convalescent phases of COVID-19. The repertoires were made available in a free public database intended to serve as a resource for research on the immune response to SARS-CoV-2. The prospective study material was composed of cDNA or gDNA derived from T cells, B-cell-depleted T cells, or PBMCs. Where HLA class I and class II types were available, the types were taken from metadata supplied by the sample provider, not from assay-based typing. Samples were obtained from the ongoing ImmuneRACE study (first 160 participants) and from over 1,000 subjects provided by 6 global collaborators. Subjects who had been exposed to COVID-19, were actively infected with it, or had recovered from it provided the deeply sampled blood TCRbeta repertoires that made up the dataset. Sample metadata almost always included a de-identified subject ID, COVID-19 status, age in years and sex. Overall study results and their limits: The amount of clinical and demographic metadata varied by source and participant and was provided uncurated.

The immunoSEQ Assay, a bias-controlled multiplex PCR, was used to amplify TCRbeta CDR3 regions from genomic DNA. Per the original workflow: Nucleated cell counts per sample were estimated from amplification of reference gene primers within the assay. Sequence reads were collapsed and filtered to measure the absolute abundance of every unique TCRbeta CDR3 rearrangement. For each sample, productive Simpson clonality was calculated as the square root of Simpson's diversity index across productive rearrangements. TCRdb limited this immuneACCESS table to in-frame rearrangements with V and J called. A share of clones is missing; checked studies link under half to unresolved V genes, and the rest is unexplained. D and trimming were read from the DNA, whereas the V and J calls and clone size are those reported in that table. The sample table holds 60,000 to 70,000 clones, of which 70% to 90% were seen once. Of the sample, under 1.5% is held by the ten largest clones.

For this clone: No antigen is known for it. Within one base of it there is no much larger clone, and no base qualities were kept.

Whole blood was collected in K2EDTA tubes by collaborating institutions according to the institutions' own protocols. For TCRbeta analysis, collaborator samples were shipped as frozen whole blood, as isolated PBMCs, or as DNA extracted from either sample type. The junction carries 10 bases between V and J, which are trimmed by 4 bases and 4 bases respectively. According to the germline V gene, CDR1 reads SNHLY and CDR2 reads FYNNEI. Taken from cysteine to phenylalanine, the CDR3 has 13 residues. This entry keeps only the CDR3 DNA: 39 bases, framed from base 1. The sequencing input was peripheral blood. The chain is assembled from TRBV2 and TRBJ1-2; the D gene remains uncertain. The receptor was derived from a woman aged 55-70 years with acute or convalescent COVID-19. The base sequence is TGTGCCAGCAGTGTTCGGGGAAGCTATGGCTACACCTTC. Its translation is CASSVRGSYGYTF.